This is a list of T cell receptor beta chains from one sample in a study of blood T cell repertoires in COVID-19. TCRdb keeps only in-frame clones here, not all; method: immunoSEQ multiplex PCR. The repertoire has around 100,000 clones, more than 75% of them found once; the top ten carry under 2.5%. The material sequenced was peripheral blood. All receptors come from a human donor in a cohort sampled during active COVID-19. Each CDR3 is given with its conserved first and last residue. Fields, in order: CDR3 protein, CDR3 DNA, clone size, V gene, J gene, D gene. D genes are given only for firm matches. Clone size appears in some rows only: once, few, many, or a class for an expanded clone.

CDR3aa: CASRLWGGNQPQHF; CDR3nt: TGTGCCAGTCGGCTGTGGGGAGGCAATCAGCCCCAGCATTTT; abundance: NA; v_gene: TRBV19; j_gene: TRBJ1-5; d_gene: NA
CDR3aa: CASSSPGPGQDNEQFF; CDR3nt: TGTGCCAGCAGCTCCCCCGGACCGGGACAGGACAATGAGCAGTTCTTC; abundance: NA; v_gene: TRBV11-2; j_gene: TRBJ2-1; d_gene: TRBD1
CDR3aa: CASSFRYRGETQYF; CDR3nt: TGTGCCAGCAGCTTCCGGTACAGGGGAGAGACCCAGTACTTC; abundance: NA; v_gene: TRBV7-2; j_gene: TRBJ2-5; d_gene: TRBD1
CDR3aa: CASSRDSLAVWDNEQFF; CDR3nt: TGTGCCAGCAGTCGAGACAGCTTAGCGGTTTGGGACAATGAGCAGTTCTTC; abundance: NA; v_gene: TRBV27; j_gene: TRBJ2-1; d_gene: NA
CDR3aa: CASSRFQGYNEQFF; CDR3nt: TGTGCCAGCAGTAGGTTTCAGGGATACAATGAGCAGTTCTTC; abundance: NA; v_gene: TRBV27; j_gene: TRBJ2-1; d_gene: NA
CDR3aa: CASSPTGNFYEQYF; CDR3nt: TGTGCCAGTAGCCCGACAGGAAACTTCTACGAGCAGTACTTC; abundance: NA; v_gene: TRBV19; j_gene: TRBJ2-7; d_gene: NA
CDR3aa: CASSPATGAPNEKLFF; CDR3nt: TGTGCCAGCAGCCCAGCAACAGGGGCACCTAATGAAAAACTGTTTTTT; abundance: NA; v_gene: TRBV7-2; j_gene: TRBJ1-4; d_gene: TRBD1
CDR3aa: CASSIDRDQPQHF; CDR3nt: TGTGCCAGTAGTATAGACAGGGATCAGCCCCAGCATTTT; abundance: NA; v_gene: TRBV19; j_gene: TRBJ1-5; d_gene: NA
CDR3aa: CASSKGRGGTDTQYF; CDR3nt: TGTGCCAGCAGTAAGGGCAGGGGCGGCACAGATACGCAGTATTTT; abundance: once; v_gene: TRBV7-9; j_gene: TRBJ2-3; d_gene: NA
CDR3aa: CSVQGSGRAPYEQYF; CDR3nt: TGCAGCGTACAGGGTTCGGGGCGGGCTCCCTACGAGCAGTACTTC; abundance: NA; v_gene: TRBV29-1; j_gene: TRBJ2-7; d_gene: NA
CDR3aa: CASTPEGNEKLFF; CDR3nt: TGTGCCTCCACCCCGGAGGGGAATGAAAAACTGTTTTTT; abundance: once; v_gene: TRBV6-6; j_gene: TRBJ1-4; d_gene: NA
CDR3aa: CASGSVGSTIYF; CDR3nt: TGTGCCAGCGGAAGCGTCGGGTCCACCATATATTTT; abundance: NA; v_gene: TRBV18; j_gene: TRBJ1-3; d_gene: NA
CDR3aa: CASSKTRGVAGLNTF; CDR3nt: TGTGCCAGCAGCAAAACCAGGGGAGTAGCCGGCCTGAACACCTTC; abundance: NA; v_gene: TRBV7-8; j_gene: TRBJ1-2; d_gene: NA
CDR3aa: CASSNSNYGYTF; CDR3nt: TGTGCCAGTAGTAACAGTAACTATGGCTACACCTTC; abundance: NA; v_gene: TRBV19; j_gene: TRBJ1-2; d_gene: NA
CDR3aa: CASRAPGGPGTPLHF; CDR3nt: TGTGCCAGCAGAGCACCAGGGGGCCCAGGGACACCCCTCCACTTT; abundance: NA; v_gene: TRBV28; j_gene: TRBJ1-6; d_gene: TRBD1
CDR3aa: CASSLAVGVVAQETQYF; CDR3nt: TGTGCCAGCAGCTTAGCTGTCGGGGTTGTGGCACAAGAGACCCAGTACTTC; abundance: NA; v_gene: TRBV7-8; j_gene: TRBJ2-5; d_gene: NA
CDR3aa: CATSEGGVGTQYF; CDR3nt: TGTGCCACCAGTGAGGGCGGGGTCGGGACCCAGTACTTC; abundance: NA; v_gene: TRBV24-1; j_gene: TRBJ2-5; d_gene: NA